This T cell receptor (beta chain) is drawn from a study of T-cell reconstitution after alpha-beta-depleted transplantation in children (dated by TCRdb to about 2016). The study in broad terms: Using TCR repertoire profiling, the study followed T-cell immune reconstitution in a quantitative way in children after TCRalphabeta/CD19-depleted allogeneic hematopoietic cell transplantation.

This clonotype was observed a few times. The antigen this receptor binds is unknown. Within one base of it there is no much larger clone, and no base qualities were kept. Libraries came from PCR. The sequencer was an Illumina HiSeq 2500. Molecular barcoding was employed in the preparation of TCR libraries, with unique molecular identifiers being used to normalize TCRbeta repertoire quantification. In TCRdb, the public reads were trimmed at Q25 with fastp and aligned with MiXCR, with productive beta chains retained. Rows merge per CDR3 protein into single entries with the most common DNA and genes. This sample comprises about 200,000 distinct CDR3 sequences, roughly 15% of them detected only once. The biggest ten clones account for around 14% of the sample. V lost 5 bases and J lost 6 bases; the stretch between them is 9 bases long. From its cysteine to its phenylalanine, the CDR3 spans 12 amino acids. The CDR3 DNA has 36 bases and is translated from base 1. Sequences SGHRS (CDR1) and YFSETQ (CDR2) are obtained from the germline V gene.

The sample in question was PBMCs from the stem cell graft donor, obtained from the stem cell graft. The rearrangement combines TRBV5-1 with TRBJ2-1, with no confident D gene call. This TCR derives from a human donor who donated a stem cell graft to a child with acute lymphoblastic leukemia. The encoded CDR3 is CASRKSSNEQFF. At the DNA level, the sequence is TGCGCCAGCAGGAAATCGTCCAATGAGCAGTTCTTC.